This T cell receptor (beta chain) was identified during a study of neurological immune-mediated disorders (dated by TCRdb to the late 2010s). At the level of the whole study: Among the 34 multiple sclerosis patients, relapsing-remitting MS accounted for around 30 and secondary progressive MS accounted for 3. Peripheral blood TCR-beta repertoires from patients with HTLV-I-associated myelopathy (HAM/TSP), patients with multiple sclerosis, and healthy controls were compared in the study using UMI-based sequencing. Longitudinal samples, technical triplicates and paired sorted CD4+ and CD8+ T-cell subsets, alongside PBMC samples, were included among the approximately 99 TCR-beta libraries. The cohort comprised some 71 subjects: approximately 15 HAM/TSP patients, 35 or so multiple sclerosis patients and around 20 healthy controls.

To synthesize cDNA, template-switch 5'RACE was performed with a primer carrying a 10-nucleotide random unique molecular identifier so that each TCR transcript was tagged. Every sequencing run yielded over 200 million TCR-beta sequences covering 15-18 subjects. The RNeasy kit was used to extract total RNA. TCR-beta VDJ regions were amplified with primers for the TCR constant region and the 5'RACE anchor, using the KAPA Real-time Library Amplification kit. Sample indexes and Illumina adaptors were added in a first PCR, after which library yield was increased in a second PCR. After Ampure bead purification, the roughly 650 bp TCR product was size-selected on a 2% E-gel SizeSelection system. Before pooling, libraries had their quality checked on a Bioanalyzer, their concentration measured with Qubit, and their quantity determined with the Kapa Library Quantification kit. An Illumina HiSeq 2500 sequenced the libraries paired-end 2 x 150 bp. To increase sequence diversity, about 25-30% phiX was spiked into each library pool. The study's own analysis went as follows. Quality-filtered reads were processed with the UMI-based MiGEC pipeline, and over 75% of raw TCR sequences were removed by the MiGEC pipeline during error correction. VDJ genes were aligned to IMGT germline references, and clonotypes were defined by unique CDR3 amino acid sequence plus V-J genes. Clonal expansion, Shannon diversity, and CDR3 relatedness (CalcPairwiseDistances, ClusterSamples) were evaluated with VDJtools, and phylogenetic trees were built with CLCbio workbench. Using coefficient-of-variation modelling across technical triplicates, the study counted a clone as expanded if it had at least 8 unique UMIs. TCRdb took the public reads, trimmed them with fastp at Q25, ran MiXCR for clone calling and kept in-frame beta chains. Each CDR3 protein gets just one entry, which takes the most common genes and DNA from the rows behind it. The V and J calls, along with clone size, are taken from TCRdb and not from the paper's own processing. The sample table shows some 56,000 distinct CDR3 sequences, and about 3.8% are seen once. Of the sample, 5% to 7% falls within the top ten clones.

V lost 4 bases and J lost 4 bases; the stretch between them is 16 bases long. The CDR3 holds 15 amino acids from the cysteine to the phenylalanine. Left in the record is the CDR3 DNA by itself, 45 bases read in frame from the first base. Looking up the germline V gene yields CDR1 SGHRS and CDR2 YFSETQ. Broader findings and caveats from the paper: The highest TCR clonal expansion was observed in HAM/TSP patients, whereas the lowest was observed in MS patients, even when compared with healthy controls. No identical CDR3 amino acid sequences were shared among expanded clones across subjects, suggesting private TCR-beta repertoires in all groups. No association of the MS cluster with clinical or MRI features was observed, and the need for larger cohorts was stated by the authors. Repertoires from 18 of 34 MS patients were grouped by phylogenetic analysis into a cluster of related CDR3 sequences, suggesting a possible repertoire-level signature.

For unsorted PBMC libraries, 2 million PBMCs were used after storage in RNAlater at -80 degrees C until RNA extraction. Multiple sclerosis patients were enrolled in a US clinical protocol evaluating disease progression by magnetic resonance imaging. Peripheral blood underwent Ficoll-Hypaque density gradient centrifugation to isolate PBMCs, which were then cryopreserved in liquid nitrogen. This clonotype was seen at least ten times. Its antigen is unknown. Per-base quality was not reported, and no clone a single base away is much larger than it. The clonotype was recovered from a man aged 60 to 75 with multiple sclerosis. The sample taken for sequencing was PBMCs. The V gene is TRBV5-1 and the J gene is TRBJ2-3; the D segment cannot be called with confidence. Read as DNA, the sequence is TGCGCCAGCAGCACTGAGATGCTCCCGCCAGATACGCAGTATTTT. Its protein product is CASSTEMLPPDTQYF.